These 22 T cell receptor beta chains were all obtained from the same sample, sequenced in a study of blood T cell repertoires in COVID-19. TCRdb's table, derived via immunoSEQ multiplex PCR, lists solely in-frame clones and lacks some. In the table there are around 200,000 clones, approximately 85% of which are singletons. The material sequenced was PBMCs or T cells enriched from blood (not recorded which). These receptor sequences come from a middle-aged man with acute COVID-19.

The V gene is TRBV2, the J gene TRBJ1-2; TRBD1 matches at 12 bases. The CDR3 extends over 14 amino acids. CDR1 SNHLY and CDR2 FYNNEI come from the germline V gene. Trimming at V came to 10 bases and at J to 3 bases, leaving 6 bases not matched to a gene. The CDR3 DNA sequence: TGTGCCACCTCCGGGACAGGGGGCTACTATGGCTACACCTTC. Protein product: CATSGTGGYYGYTF.

The V call is TRBV12-3 or TRBV12-4, the J call TRBJ1-5, with D possibly matching TRBD1 (6 bases). With 8 bases removed from V and 7 bases from J, the gap between germline ends came to 12 bases. This CDR3 is built from 12 residues. CDR3 residues: CASHGGGQPQHF. As DNA, the CDR3 is TGTGCCAGCCATGGGGGCGGGCAGCCCCAGCATTTT.

The chain joins TRBV5-4 to TRBJ2-7; unclear D gene. The CDR3 covers 13 residues. V was shortened by 4 bases and J by 3 bases, with 11 bases between the two germline ends. Germline CDR1 and CDR2: SGHNT and YYREEE (reference sequence). This CDR3 reads CASSPSFGYEQYF. The CDR3, as DNA: TGTGCCAGCAGCCCCTCCTTCGGCTACGAGCAGTACTTC.

The V and J genes are TRBV6-4 and TRBJ2-3; 9 positions match TRBD1. Germline V gene data show CDR1 as MRHNA and CDR2 as SNTAGT. With 10 bases clipped from V and 3 bases from J, the junction kept 8 bases outside the gene matches. The CDR3 has 14 amino acids. This CDR3 is CATGTGFGTDTQYF. The DNA for the CDR3 is TGTGCCACCGGGACAGGGTTCGGGACAGATACGCAGTATTTT.

This clone was counted once. The rearrangement joins TRBV19 to TRBJ2-1, with D possibly matching TRBD2 (6 bases). The ends were cut back, 3 bases at V and 11 bases at J, with 20 bases in the middle. The CDR3 runs 15 residues. Germline V lookup: CDR1 LNHDA, CDR2 SQIVND (reference sequence). CDR3 amino acids: CASSIVASEEMKQFF. CDR3 DNA sequence: TGTGCCAGTAGTATTGTTGCTAGCGAGGAAATGAAGCAGTTCTTC.

The chain joins TRBV7-2 to TRBJ2-4, with TRBD1 identical over 7 bases. J was trimmed by 7 bases and V by 4 bases; bases with no gene match: 13. The CDR3 runs to 16 residues. The germline CDR1 and CDR2 sequences are SGHTA and FQGNSA. CDR3 nucleotides: TGTGCCAGCAGCTCGTATATCCGGGACAGCCAGAACATTCAGTACTTC. Amino acid sequence: CASSSYIRDSQNIQYF.

V and J are TRBV15 and TRBJ2-1, with 7 bases fitting TRBD2. The CDR3 consists of 13 residues. Germline values: CDR1 LNHNV, CDR2 YYDKDF (reference sequence). J was trimmed by 7 bases and V by 3 bases; bases with no gene match: 3. CDR3 sequence: CATSRGGRNEQFF. The CDR3 coding sequence is TGTGCCACCAGCAGGGGGGGGAGAAATGAGCAGTTCTTC.

The chain uses TRBV10-3 and TRBJ2-1; 8 nucleotides align to TRBD1. V was pared by 5 bases and J by 5 bases, with 8 bases of the junction left unmatched. The CDR3 sequence is 15 residues long. The germline gives CDR1 ENHRY, CDR2 SYGVKD. The CDR3 coding sequence is TGTGCCATCAGTAGTATTGAGACAGGGGACAATGAGCAGTTCTTC. This encodes CAISSIETGDNEQFF.

The J gene is TRBJ2-1, the V gene TRBV5-1, with 7 bases that match TRBD1. Trimming removed 3 bases from V and 4 bases from J; junction bases left unmatched: 4. Germline CDR1 is SGHRS and CDR2 is YFSETQ. The CDR3 is made up of 14 amino acids. CDR3 DNA sequence: TGCGCCAGCAGCTCCCAGGGGGAGTACAATGAGCAGTTCTTC. As protein: CASSSQGEYNEQFF.

The chain has TRBV3-1 (or the pseudogene TRBV3-2) and TRBJ2-2, with TRBD2 matching over 8 bases. Germline trimming cut 1 base from V and 2 bases from J; bases unmatched to any gene: 9. Germline V gene lookup returns CDR1 LGHDT and CDR2 YNNKEL (reference sequence). CDR3 length: 18 amino acids. The CDR3 region is CASSQGLSGRGNTGELFF. In DNA form, the CDR3 reads TGTGCCAGCAGCCAAGGGTTGAGCGGGAGAGGAAACACCGGGGAGCTGTTTTTT.

This clone was observed once. V gene TRBV10-3 combines with J gene TRBJ2-3, with D possibly TRBD2 on 6 matching bases. Germline V gene sequence: CDR1 ENHRY, CDR2 SYGVKD. Trimming removed 10 bases at V and 5 bases at J, with 19 bases between. The CDR3 is 14 amino acids. In DNA, the CDR3 is TGTGCCACCCTCGGTAACGGGAGCGTAGATACGCAGTATTTT. Its translation is CATLGNGSVDTQYF.

The chain joins TRBV3-1 (or the pseudogene TRBV3-2) to TRBJ2-7, with 9 bases that match TRBD2. After removal of 4 bases from V and 5 bases from J, the junction contained 9 bases not matched to a gene. Germline lookup yields CDR1 LGHDT and CDR2 YNNKEL (reference sequence). This CDR3 spans 15 amino acids. CDR3 in DNA: TGTGCCAGCAGCCTCGGTGTAGCGGGAGAGAACGAGCAGTACTTC. Amino acid sequence: CASSLGVAGENEQYF.

In this sample, this clone turned up once. V usage is TRBV9 and J usage is TRBJ2-7, with 14 bases that match TRBD2. This CDR3 spans 15 amino acids. Germline loops: CDR1 SGDLS, CDR2 YYNGEE. The ends lost 3 bases at V and 7 bases at J; junction bases unmatched: 6. CDR3 coding DNA: TGTGCCAGCAGCGCCGGGACTAGCGGGAGATTTGAGCAGTACTTC. This translates into CASSAGTSGRFEQYF.

Only a few counts were recorded for this clone. J is TRBJ2-2 and V is TRBV5-1; TRBD1 matches 9 bases. CDR1 is SGHRS, CDR2 YFSETQ, per germline. The trim removed 4 bases at V and 1 base at J, leaving 5 bases unmatched. CDR3 length: 16 residues. CDR3 sequence reads: CASSQQGAGNTGELFF. CDR3 coding DNA: TGCGCCAGCAGCCAACAGGGGGCAGGGAACACCGGGGAGCTGTTTTTT.

The rearrangement joins TRBV14 to TRBJ2-5; D is unclear. V shed 3 bases and J shed 1 base, with 6 bases lying between them. There are 13 residues in the CDR3. Germline-derived CDR1 and CDR2 are SGHDN and FVKESK. The CDR3 DNA reads TGTGCCAGCAGCCAGGGCTTCCAAGAGACCCAGTACTTC. Protein sequence: CASSQGFQETQYF.

V gene TRBV5-1 combines with J gene TRBJ2-2; weak D call: TRBD1 (6 bases). The CDR3 sequence is 14 residues long. Trimming removed 4 bases from V and 4 bases from J, with 11 bases in between. Germline-derived CDR1 and CDR2 are SGHRS and YFSETQ. The CDR3 DNA sequence: TGCGCCAGCAGCCCTGACAGGAGCACCGGGGAGCTGTTTTTT. Protein sequence: CASSPDRSTGELFF.

CDR3 sequence (DNA): TGCAGCGTTACAGGGGGTGAGCAGTTCTTC. Translated, it gives CSVTGGEQFF. This chain links TRBV29-1 with TRBJ2-1, with 8 bases matching TRBD1. V lost 5 bases and J lost 9; bases outside the gene matches: 0. Germline-derived CDR1 and CDR2 are SQVTM and ANQGSEA. The CDR3 is 10 residues long.

The chain recombines TRBV19 with TRBJ2-7, with TRBD2 matching 8 bases. From germline, CDR1 is LNHDA and CDR2 SQIVND (reference sequence). There are 15 residues in the CDR3. The V and J ends lost 7 bases and 2 bases, in that order; junction bases with no gene match: 10. DNA of the CDR3: TGTGCCAGTACCCTCAGAGGAGCGGGAGCCTACGAGCAGTACTTC. As protein: CASTLRGAGAYEQYF.

The rearrangement joins TRBV21-1 to TRBJ1-1; the table names TRBD1, a call not compared with the DNA. TRBV21-1 is termed a pseudogene. The CDR3 sequence is 14 residues long. The chain's CDR3 is CASSTRQGSTEAFF. The CDR3 nucleotides read TGTGCCAGCAGCACCAGACAGGGGAGCACTGAAGCTTTCTTT.

This clone was observed a single time. Here the CDR3 reads CASSLRATGGVTEAFF. The CDR3 DNA is TGCGCCAGCAGCTTGAGGGCGACAGGGGGCGTCACTGAAGCTTTCTTT. The chain couples TRBV5-1 to TRBJ1-1, with 10 nucleotides matching TRBD1. Germline V lookup: CDR1 SGHRS, CDR2 YFSETQ. With 1 base clipped from V and 4 bases from J, the junction kept 7 bases outside the gene matches. This CDR3 region has 16 residues.

The CDR3 protein is CASSRSPGAEETQYF. In nucleotides, the CDR3 is TGCGCCAGCAGTCGATCCCCAGGGGCGGAGGAGACCCAGTACTTC. The chain couples TRBV5-1 to TRBJ2-5, with a tentative D call TRBD1 (6 bases). V lost 5 bases to trimming and J lost 5 bases, with 19 bases between them. CDR3 size: 15 residues. Germline V gives CDR1 SGHRS, CDR2 YFSETQ.

This clone was picked up one time. This sequence joins TRBV7-9 and TRBJ2-3; possible D gene TRBD1, 6 bases. The CDR3 length is 14 residues. Germline loops: CDR1 SEHNR, CDR2 FQNEAQ (reference sequence). With 4 bases removed from V and 1 base from J, the gap between germline ends came to 9 bases. The chain's CDR3 is CASSWDKRTDTQYF. In nucleotides, the CDR3 is TGTGCCAGCAGCTGGGACAAACGCACAGATACGCAGTATTTT. The variable domain in full, with the rest retrieved from reference TRBV7-9 and TRBJ2-3, is DTGVSQNPRHKITKRGQNVTFRCDPISEHNRLYWYRQTLGQGPEFLTYFQNEAQLEKSRLLSDRFSAERPKGSFSTLEIQRTEQGDSAMYLCASSWDKRTDTQYFGPGTRLTVL.